Listed below are T cell receptor beta chains from one sample, sequenced in a study of blood T cell repertoires in COVID-19. Assay used: immunoSEQ multiplex PCR; TCRdb lists only in-frame clones, some missing. Of some 200,000 clones in the sample, 75% to 85% were seen once. Sequenced sample: peripheral blood. The source of these receptors is a woman aged 25 to 39 with COVID-19, enrolled during active disease. Each CDR3 is given with its conserved first and last residue. D genes are given only for firm matches. Some rows have no size entry. The others give once, few or many, or a class for an expanded clone.

j_call v_call d_call clone_size cdr3_nt cdr3_aa
TRBJ2-1 TRBV6-2/TRBV6-3 - once TGTGCCAGCAGTTACTCGCGAGCACTACAGGACTACAATGAGCAGTTCTTC CASSYSRALQDYNEQFF
TRBJ2-5 TRBV6-4 TRBD2 few TGTGCCAGCAGGCAACTGGGGCGGGGGGGAGAGACCCAGTACTTC CASRQLGRGGETQYF
TRBJ1-5 TRBV2 TRBD1 few TGTGCCAGCAGAAGGGACCCAGGGGGCTCCAATCAGCCCCAGCATTTT CASRRDPGGSNQPQHF
TRBJ2-3 TRBV9 TRBD2 - TGTGCCAGCGCGGGGGGGACTAGCGGAAGCACAGATACGCAGTATTTT CASAGGTSGSTDTQYF
TRBJ1-3 TRBV7-9 TRBD1 - TGTGCCAGCAGCCACCGGGGACAGCAGAGCTCTGGAAACACCATATATTTT CASSHRGQQSSGNTIYF
TRBJ1-2 TRBV5-4 TRBD1 once TGTGCCAGCAGCTTGGGACAGGGTGACTATGGCTACACCTTC CASSLGQGDYGYTF
TRBJ2-6 TRBV9 - - TGTGCCAGCAGCGTAGTGCGGGACAGAGACTCTGGGGCCAACGTCCTGACTTTC CASSVVRDRDSGANVLTF
TRBJ1-5 TRBV9 - - TGTGCCAGCAGCGTAGGGTGGCGGATTCAGCCCCAGCATTTT CASSVGWRIQPQHF
TRBJ2-3 TRBV9 - - TGTGCCAGCAGCGTAAGGTCGGGGAGTTTTGCTAGCACAGATACGCAGTATTTT CASSVRSGSFASTDTQYF
TRBJ2-5 TRBV6-5 - once TGTGCCAGCAGTCGGGATCGGGCGGGAGAGACCCAGTACTTC CASSRDRAGETQYF
TRBJ2-2 TRBV19 TRBD1 - TGTGCCACCAGGGACAGGGCCACCGGGGAGCTGTTTTTT CATRDRATGELFF
TRBJ2-1 TRBV29-1 TRBD1 - TGCAGCGTTGGACAGGGCGGGAATGAGCAGTTCTTC CSVGQGGNEQFF
TRBJ2-2 TRBV6-2/TRBV6-3 TRBD2 - TGTGCCAGCAGTTACGCTAGCGGGAGGGCCAACACCGGGGAGCTGTTTTTT CASSYASGRANTGELFF
TRBJ2-5 TRBV24-1 - - TGTGCCACCAGTGACCGGTTCGCCCAGTACTTC CATSDRFAQYF
TRBJ1-6 TRBV19 - few TGTGCCAGTAGTATCCTGGCAAATTCACCCCTCCACTTT CASSILANSPLHF
TRBJ2-7 TRBV7-8 - once TGTGCCAGCAGCACCCCTCGGAGGCAGGGGTCCTACGAGCAGTACTTC CASSTPRRQGSYEQYF
TRBJ2-2 TRBV11-3 - - TGTGCCAGCAGCAACGGACTAACCGGGGAGCTGTTTTTT CASSNGLTGELFF
TRBJ2-3 TRBV6-4 - - TGTGCCAGCAGTGCTACTGAGTCGGATACGCAGTATTTT CASSATESDTQYF
TRBJ2-1 TRBV9 - - TGTGCCAGCACCCCAGGGGGTAGTGGAGGGCCTCAGTTCTTC CASTPGGSGGPQFF
TRBJ2-3 TRBV7-2 - few TGTGCCAGCAGCTCCCAGTCTCGTGTTACGCAGTATTTT CASSSQSRVTQYF
TRBJ1-4 TRBV15 TRBD1 - TGTGCCTCTGCCGGGACAGGGGCAACTAATGAAAAACTGTTTTTT CASAGTGATNEKLFF
TRBJ2-7 TRBV27 TRBD1 - TGTGCCAGCAACCCAACCGGGACAGGGTATTCCGAGCAGTACTTC CASNPTGTGYSEQYF
TRBJ2-5 TRBV20-1 TRBD2 - TGCAGTGCTAGTGCCGGGACTAGCGGGGTCCAAGAGACCCAGTACTTC CSASAGTSGVQETQYF
TRBJ1-2 TRBV5-1 - - TGCGCCAGCAGCTTCCTAGGTGGCTACACCTTC CASSFLGGYTF
TRBJ2-1 TRBV6-5 - - TGTGCCAGCAGTTACGGGGGAGGCGGGTACAATGAGCAGTTCTTC CASSYGGGGYNEQFF
TRBJ2-3 TRBV6-5 - - TGTGCCAGCAGTTATGGGACTGGAGATACGCAGTATTTT CASSYGTGDTQYF
TRBJ1-2 TRBV7-2 TRBD1 few TGTGCCAGCAGCTTAGCGGGGACAGGGAACTATGGCTACACCTTC CASSLAGTGNYGYTF
TRBJ2-1 TRBV30 TRBD2 - TGTGCCTGGAGCCCGGGGCCAGCGGGAGGATATGTGTCTGAGCAGTTCTTC CAWSPGPAGGYVSEQFF
TRBJ2-1 TRBV7-9 - - TGTGCCAGCAGCCCCTACAGTTCCTTAAATGAGCAGTTCTTC CASSPYSSLNEQFF
TRBJ1-2 TRBV5-1 - - TGCGCCAGCAGTGAAGGGGGTTTCTATGGCTACACCTTC CASSEGGFYGYTF
TRBJ2-5 TRBV6-4 TRBD1 few TGTGCCAGCAGTGAGGGGACAGGGGCCCAAGAGACCCAGTACTTC CASSEGTGAQETQYF
TRBJ2-1 TRBV6-1 TRBD2 - TGTGCCAGCAGTGACCCTAGCGGGGGGGCCATGGAGCAGTTCTTC CASSDPSGGAMEQFF
TRBJ1-6 TRBV19 - - TGTGCCAGTAGTATCAGACAGTATAATTCACCCCTCCACTTT CASSIRQYNSPLHF
TRBJ2-7 TRBV5-4 - few TGTGCCAGCAGCTTTAGGACAAGTTACGAGCAGTACTTC CASSFRTSYEQYF
TRBJ1-2 TRBV10-3 - - TGTGCCATCAGTGAGTTAACGGGGACTTATGGCTACACCTTC CAISELTGTYGYTF